Listed below are T cell receptor beta chains from one sample, sequenced in a study of blood T cells in healthy people across ages. TCRdb recomputed calls from the 5' RACE reads with MiXCR, one row per CDR3 protein. The sample includes about 1.5 million distinct CDR3 sequences, around 42% of them seen just once. Source material: blood. The receptors originated from a woman younger than 35 in good health. CDR3s include the opening cysteine and the closing phenylalanine or tryptophan. A D gene is named only where the DNA matches it firmly. Only some rows state a clone size, as once, few, many or a class for expanded clones.

v_gene	d_gene	abundance	j_gene	CDR3nt	CDR3aa
TRBV5-5	NA	few	TRBJ2-3	TGTGCCAGCAGAAAGTACGACGGGGGGCCCAGCACAGATACGCAGTATTTT	CASRKYDGGPSTDTQYF
TRBV5-1	NA	NA	TRBJ2-5	TGCGCCAGCAGCGTGGTTAACGATATAGAGACCCAGTACTTC	CASSVVNDIETQYF
TRBV7-2	NA	many	TRBJ1-4	TGTGCCAGCAGCTCCCCAGGTTCCGTCGATGAAAAACTGTTTTTT	CASSSPGSVDEKLFF
TRBV28	NA	NA	TRBJ1-2	TGTGCCAGCAGTTGGCGGGAAGCTAACTATGGCTACACCTTC	CASSWREANYGYTF
TRBV12-3/TRBV12-4	NA	NA	TRBJ2-1	TGTGCCAGCAGTCTCCCCGACTTGTACAATGAGCAGTTCTTC	CASSLPDLYNEQFF
TRBV20-1	NA	NA	TRBJ1-5	TGCAGTGCTAGACAGGCCTATAGCAATCAGCCCCAGCATTTT	CSARQAYSNQPQHF
TRBV28	NA	few	TRBJ2-5	TGTGCCAGCAGTCTGGGGGACTCCCGAGGAGGTGAGCAGTACTTC	CASSLGDSRGGEQYF
TRBV5-1	TRBD1	NA	TRBJ1-2	TGCGCCAGCAGCTTGGAAGGGCTGGGACAGGGTAACTATGGCTACACCTTC	CASSLEGLGQGNYGYTF
TRBV3-1	TRBD1	NA	TRBJ1-2	TGTGCCAGCAGCCAGGGGACAGGGGATTCGGGCTACACCTTC	CASSQGTGDSGYTF
TRBV4-1	TRBD1	NA	TRBJ1-6	TGCGCCAGCAGCCAAGGTTTGGGGACAGGCGGTCCCCTCCACTTT	CASSQGLGTGGPLHF
TRBV2	NA	NA	TRBJ1-6	TGTGCCAGCAGTGAATCCGCGGGGATACTATATAATTCACCCCTCCACTTT	CASSESAGILYNSPLHF
TRBV12-3/TRBV12-4	TRBD2	few	TRBJ2-7	TGTGCCAGCAGTTTAATAGCGGGAGAGCGGAAAGAGCAGTACTTC	CASSLIAGERKEQYF
TRBV20-1	TRBD1	NA	TRBJ2-7	TGCAGTGCCGAATCCGGGACAGGGGGCGAGCAGTACTTC	CSAESGTGGEQYF
TRBV30	NA	NA	TRBJ1-5	TGTGCCTGGAGTGTAGGGAAAACCCCGGGGCCCAATCAGCCCCAGCATTTT	CAWSVGKTPGPNQPQHF
TRBV5-1	TRBD1	few	TRBJ1-6	TGCGCCACTTCTACAGGGGCCTATAATTCACCCCTCCACTTT	CATSTGAYNSPLHF
TRBV30	TRBD1	NA	TRBJ1-2	TGTGCCGGGAGTGTACAGGGGGGCAGCTATGGCTACACCTTC	CAGSVQGGSYGYTF
TRBV20-1	NA	NA	TRBJ1-2	TGCAGTGCCCACCTAAACTGTGGCTACACCTTC	CSAHLNCGYTF
TRBV20-1	NA	NA	TRBJ2-5	TGCAGTGCGCTCCAATGGGCGCGTGAGGAGCAGTACTTC	CSALQWAREEQYF
TRBV5-1	TRBD2	NA	TRBJ2-7	TGCGCCAGCAGCAGCCTAGCGGGGGGTGCGAGCTCCTACAATGAGCAGTACTTC	CASSSLAGGASSYNEQYF
TRBV5-8	NA	NA	TRBJ1-5	TGTGCCAGCAGCGGGGGCTCGGGGGGCAATCAGCCCCAGCATTTT	CASSGGSGGNQPQHF
TRBV12-3/TRBV12-4	NA	few	TRBJ2-3	TGTGCCAGCAGGCGGACCGCGCTGGGCACAGATACGCAGTATTTT	CASRRTALGTDTQYF
TRBV30	NA	NA	TRBJ1-2	TGTGCCTGGAGTACGCTTTTCGGCTACACCTTC	CAWSTLFGYTF
TRBV12-3/TRBV12-4	TRBD1	once	TRBJ1-6	TGTGCCAGCAGTTTACCGGGACAGGGAAAGCTCTTCTATTCACCCCTCCACTTT	CASSLPGQGKLFYSPLHF
TRBV30	TRBD2	NA	TRBJ2-1	TGTGCCTGGAGCGATGTAGCGGGAACCTACAATGAGCAGTTCTTC	CAWSDVAGTYNEQFF
TRBV27	NA	NA	TRBJ2-7	TGTGCCAGCAGTTTATCGAGGGTAGCGGAAACCTACGAGCAGTACTTC	CASSLSRVAETYEQYF
TRBV14	NA	few	TRBJ1-2	TGTGCCAGCAGCCAAGTTGCAGGAAAGGGTGGCTACACCTTC	CASSQVAGKGGYTF
TRBV20-1	TRBD2	few	TRBJ2-1	TGCAGTGCGTCCACCCTAGGGGGACTAGGTTACAATGAGCAGTTCTTC	CSASTLGGLGYNEQFF
TRBV6-6	NA	NA	TRBJ2-3	TGTGCCAACATGCTGGGGGCGACTAGCACAGATACGCAGTATTTT	CANMLGATSTDTQYF
TRBV5-1	NA	many	TRBJ2-5	TGCGCCAGCAGCTCCCTTCGTGAGACCCAGTACTTC	CASSSLRETQYF
TRBV4-1	NA	NA	TRBJ2-1	TGCGTCAGCAGCCAAGAAACAGTGTACAATGAGCAGTTCTTC	CVSSQETVYNEQFF
TRBV20-1	NA	many	TRBJ2-1	TGCAGTGCTGACTTGTTTCCCTACAATGAGCAGTTCTTC	CSADLFPYNEQFF
TRBV7-9	TRBD2	few	TRBJ2-1	TGTGCCAGCAGCATTCCCCTAGCGGGAGTCAGCGATGAGCAGTTCTTC	CASSIPLAGVSDEQFF
TRBV12-3/TRBV12-4	TRBD1	few	TRBJ1-2	TGTGCCAGCAGTTCAGGGGGGGAGAACTATGGCTACACCTTC	CASSSGGENYGYTF
TRBV29-1	TRBD2	few	TRBJ2-7	TGCAGCGTCTGGGACAGCGGGGGGTCCTACGAGCAGTACTTC	CSVWDSGGSYEQYF
TRBV7-9	TRBD2	NA	TRBJ2-7	TGTGCCAGCAGCACCATGGGACTAGCGGGAGTCCACGAGCAGTACTTC	CASSTMGLAGVHEQYF
TRBV27	NA	NA	TRBJ2-4	TGTGCCAGCAGTTCGACTAGCAGGGGGTCGGCCAAAAACATTCAGTACTTC	CASSSTSRGSAKNIQYF
TRBV12-3/TRBV12-4	NA	NA	TRBJ1-2	TGTGCCAGCAGTACCGGGACGGCTTACTATGGCTACACCTTC	CASSTGTAYYGYTF
TRBV7-9	TRBD2	few	TRBJ2-5	TGTGCCAGCAGCTTACCGGGACTAGGGGGCCAAGAGACCCAGTACTTC	CASSLPGLGGQETQYF
TRBV6-2/TRBV6-3	NA	few	TRBJ2-7	TGTGCCAGCAGTTCCCCTCGGACATACGCAGAATCCTACGAGCAGTACTTC	CASSSPRTYAESYEQYF
TRBV29-1	TRBD2	many	TRBJ2-4	TGCAGCGTTGAACCGGGAGGAGGGAACATTCAGTACTTC	CSVEPGGGNIQYF
TRBV10-1	TRBD1	few	TRBJ1-1	TGCGCCAGCAAGGAGGACAGGGGGAACACTGAAGCTTTCTTT	CASKEDRGNTEAFF
TRBV28	NA	NA	TRBJ1-2	TGTGCCAGCCTCCTTGGGTGGGGCCGGGAAAGCCCGGCATATGGCTACACCTTC	CASLLGWGRESPAYGYTF
TRBV4-1	NA	few	TRBJ2-7	TGCGCCAGCAGCCCCGGACAGACTGACTACGAGCAGTACTTC	CASSPGQTDYEQYF
TRBV4-1	TRBD2	NA	TRBJ2-1	TGCGCCAGCAGCCTTTCAAGTACTAGCGGCTCCTACAATGAGCAGTTCTTC	CASSLSSTSGSYNEQFF
TRBV29-1	NA	few	TRBJ1-2	TGCAGCGTGGATGAGGGCGGCTATGGCTACACCTTC	CSVDEGGYGYTF
TRBV20-1	TRBD2	NA	TRBJ2-7	TGCAGTGCTAGTAGACTAGCCAACGAGCAGTACTTC	CSASRLANEQYF
TRBV7-6	NA	NA	TRBJ2-1	TGTGCCAGCAGCTTAGCTATACTAGCACAGCAGTTCTTC	CASSLAILAQQFF
TRBV5-1	NA	NA	TRBJ2-3	TGCGCCAGCAGCCGTGGACGACCCAGGACAGATACGCAGTATTTT	CASSRGRPRTDTQYF